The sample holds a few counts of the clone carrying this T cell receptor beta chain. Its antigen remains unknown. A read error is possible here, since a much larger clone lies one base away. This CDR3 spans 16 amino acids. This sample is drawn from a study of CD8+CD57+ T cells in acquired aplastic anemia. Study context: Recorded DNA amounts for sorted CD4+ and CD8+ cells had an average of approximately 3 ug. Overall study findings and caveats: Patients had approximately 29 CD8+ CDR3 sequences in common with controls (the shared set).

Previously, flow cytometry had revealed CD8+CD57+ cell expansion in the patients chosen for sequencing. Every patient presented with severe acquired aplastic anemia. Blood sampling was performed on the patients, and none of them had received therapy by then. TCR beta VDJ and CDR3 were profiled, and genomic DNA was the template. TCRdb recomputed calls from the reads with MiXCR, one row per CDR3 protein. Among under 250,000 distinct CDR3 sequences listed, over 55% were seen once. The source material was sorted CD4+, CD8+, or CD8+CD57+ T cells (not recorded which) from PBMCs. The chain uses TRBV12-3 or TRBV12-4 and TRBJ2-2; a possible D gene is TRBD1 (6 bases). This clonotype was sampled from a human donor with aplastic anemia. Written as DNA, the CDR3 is TGTGCCGGCAGTCTTGGGTCAGGGGTATCGACCGGGGAGCTGTTTTTT. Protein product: CAGSLGSGVSTGELFF.